This TCR beta chain was sequenced during a study of blood T cell repertoires in COVID-19. Across the study: Acute-phase and convalescent COVID-19 samples originated in the United States, Italy and Spain. T cells, B-cell-depleted T cells, or PBMCs provided the cDNA or gDNA that served as material.

The table came from immunoSEQ multiplex PCR; TCRdb's copy has only in-frame clones and leaves some out. The table has about 190,000 clones, around four fifths seen once. This CDR3 has 15 residues. The trim removed 1 base at V and 4 bases at J, leaving 6 bases unmatched. Germline V lookup: CDR1 SGHTA, CDR2 FQGNSA. The source material was peripheral blood. The TCR comes from a man aged 50 or older with active or convalescent COVID-19. V is TRBV7-2 and J is TRBJ2-7, with 8 bases identical to TRBD1. The CDR3 reads CASSLEAGGAYEQYF. The CDR3, as DNA: TGTGCCAGCAGCTTAGAGGCAGGGGGCGCGTACGAGCAGTACTTC.